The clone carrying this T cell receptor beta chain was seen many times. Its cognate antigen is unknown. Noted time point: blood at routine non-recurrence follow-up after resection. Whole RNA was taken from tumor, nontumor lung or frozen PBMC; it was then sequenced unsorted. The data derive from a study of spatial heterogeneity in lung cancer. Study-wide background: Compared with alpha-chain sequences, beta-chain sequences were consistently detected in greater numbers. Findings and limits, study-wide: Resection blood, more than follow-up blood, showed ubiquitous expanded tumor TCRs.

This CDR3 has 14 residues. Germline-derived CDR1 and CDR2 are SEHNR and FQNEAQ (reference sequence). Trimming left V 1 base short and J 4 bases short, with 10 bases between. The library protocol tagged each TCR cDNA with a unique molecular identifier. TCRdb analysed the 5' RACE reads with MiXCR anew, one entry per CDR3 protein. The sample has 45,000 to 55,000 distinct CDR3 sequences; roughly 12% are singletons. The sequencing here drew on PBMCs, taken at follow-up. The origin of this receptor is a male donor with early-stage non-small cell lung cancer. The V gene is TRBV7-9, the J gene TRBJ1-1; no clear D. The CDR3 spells CASSLVRRSTEAFF. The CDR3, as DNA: TGTGCCAGCAGCTTAGTACGTAGGTCCACTGAAGCTTTCTTT.